This note documents a single T cell receptor beta chain sequence. Antigen specificity is unknown. The data stem from a study of blood T cells in healthy people across ages. Study details: With template switching, about one barcoded beta molecule was captured per two T cells. The study's findings and limits: Per million T cells, the diversity of TCR beta decreased roughly linearly as age advanced.

Sample-barcoded 5' priming and a J-beta primer mix drove a second PCR of roughly 7 to 11 cycles. The template-switch adaptor was a 5' adaptor with 12 random nucleotides. It tagged each cDNA molecule. TCRdb analysed the 5' RACE reads with MiXCR anew, one entry per CDR3 protein. The repertoire holds about 570,000 distinct CDR3 sequences, with 27% as singletons. Trimming removed 1 base from V and 4 bases from J, with 14 bases in between. The CDR3 runs 15 residues. Germline values: CDR1 SGHRS, CDR2 YFSETQ. The chain is built from TRBV5-1 and TRBJ2-5; tentatively, D is TRBD1 or TRBD2 (5 bases each). The sequenced sample was blood. This TCR derives from a woman in her 70s in good health. The DNA for the CDR3 is TGCGCCAGCAGCTTGTTCGGCAGGGCGGGAGAGACCCAGTACTTC. Protein: CASSLFGRAGETQYF.